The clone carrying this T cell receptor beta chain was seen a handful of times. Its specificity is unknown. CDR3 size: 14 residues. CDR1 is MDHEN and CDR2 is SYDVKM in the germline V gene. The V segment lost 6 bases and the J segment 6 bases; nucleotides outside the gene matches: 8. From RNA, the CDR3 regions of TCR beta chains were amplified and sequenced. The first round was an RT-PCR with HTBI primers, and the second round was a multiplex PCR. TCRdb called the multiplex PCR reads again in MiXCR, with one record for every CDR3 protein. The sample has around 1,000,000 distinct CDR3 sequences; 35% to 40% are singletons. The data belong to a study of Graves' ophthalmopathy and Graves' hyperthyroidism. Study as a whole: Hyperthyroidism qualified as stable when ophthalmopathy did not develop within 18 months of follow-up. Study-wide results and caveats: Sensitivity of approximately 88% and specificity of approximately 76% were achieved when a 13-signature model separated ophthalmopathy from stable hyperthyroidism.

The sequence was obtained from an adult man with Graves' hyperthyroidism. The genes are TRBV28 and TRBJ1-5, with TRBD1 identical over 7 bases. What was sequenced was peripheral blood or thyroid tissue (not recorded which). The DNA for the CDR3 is TGTGCCAGCAGCCAGACAGGGAGAGGTCAGCCCCAGCATTTT. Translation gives CASSQTGRGQPQHF. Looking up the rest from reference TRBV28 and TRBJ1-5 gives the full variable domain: DVKVTQSSRYLVKRTGEKVFLECVQDMDHENMFWYRQDPGLGLRLIYFSYDVKMKEKGDIPEGYSVSREKKERFSLILESASTNQTSMYLCASSQTGRGQPQHFGDGTRLSIL.